This is a list of T cell receptor beta chains from one sample in a study of CD8 T cell repertoires and HIV-1 epitope variants. Profiling relied on immunoSEQ multiplex PCR, and the TCRdb table lists in-frame clones only, not all of them. The table has over 5,500 clones, under 70% seen once. Antigen specificity for these receptors is unknown. Material: cultured CD8+ T cells derived from PBMCs. These receptors came from a male donor with HIV. Each CDR3 is given without its conserved first and last residue. The size field is filled for only some rows; it gives once, few, many or a size class.

clone size,V gene,CDR3 length,CDR3 protein
once,TRBV28,14,ASSLELDSNTGELF
.,TRBV11-2,12,ASSSGQGSYEQY
medium-sized,TRBV7-9,11,ASSPGSADEQF
once,TRBV5-1,11,ASSRDSQETQY
.,TRBV7-1,12,ASSLGQYLREQY
.,TRBV19,13,ASKEGASGADTQY
few,TRBV7-7,12,ASSTGHRTDTQY
.,TRBV7-6,15,ASSLASGAGGLETQY
.,TRBV9,13,ASSVGAGVNTEAF
once,TRBV11-2,12,ASSLGGEYYEQY
.,TRBV27,12,ASSRLDSINEQF
.,TRBV14,14,ASSPRDRGYTDTQY
.,TRBV28,10,ASSQGSYEQY
.,TRBV10-1,12,ASSTGLAPDEQF
.,TRBV28,13,ASRPTGKRQETQY
.,TRBV19,10,ASGGRQETQY
.,TRBV27,13,ASRRGLAGGKTQY
.,TRBV7-3,10,ASSSTGGELF
few,TRBV21-1,14,ASSKAPGEVPNGYT
few,TRBV5-1,13,ASSSNRETNEKLF
few,TRBV4-1,10,ASSQDERPRY
.,TRBV28,14,ASSFLLSGADEKLF
.,TRBV11-2,13,ASSLTSGFRDEQY
.,TRBV6-5,11,ASSYSPDSFLL
medium-sized,TRBV10-1,11,ASNSKRATEAF
.,TRBV7-9,11,ASSLGTDQPQH
.,TRBV5-4,10,ASSSPYNEQF
.,TRBV7-9,11,ASSSGFRDRQF
.,TRBV28,15,ASSSPRGGAGNEKLF
.,TRBV5-4,11,ASSLMVDNEQF
.,TRBV5-4,13,ASSPGGGVSYEQY
.,TRBV7-1,11,ASSLDGASEQF
.,TRBV6-1,13,ASETLAGGQNEQF
.,TRBV5-4,11,ASSLDRNTEAF
.,TRBV28,17,ASSGQLDKAEELYNEQF
.,TRBV7-6,13,ASSLGGGGYNEQF
few,TRBV9,14,ASKPTATAANTEAF
few,TRBV5-4,15,ASSPQGGLPADNEQF
.,TRBV5-4,12,ASSLQGGPYEQY
.,TRBV5-4,11,ASSLGQGNEQY
.,TRBV5-6,11,ASSPRTGNTIY
.,TRBV30,12,AWSATGALYGYT
.,TRBV7-2,16,ASSLVDGTSSFTGELF
few,TRBV28,9,ASELNTEAF
.,TRBV6-1,13,ASSEARVGTDTQY
.,TRBV10-3,16,AISESSGGEGNTGELF
.,TRBV13,15,ASSQTGGSGMNTEAF
.,TRBV2,12,ASSGEGTPNEQF
.,TRBV5-6,12,ASSLARANYEQY
.,TRBV27,12,ASSLSGDYNEQF
.,TRBV28,11,ASSPDRGYEQY
.,TRBV11-1,13,ASSLARLARNEQF
.,TRBV28,14,ASRGEERLSGYEQY
.,TRBV7-7,16,ASRAGTSGFNIQETQY
.,TRBV4-2,16,ASSQPFTRGRSLDEQF
.,TRBV6-1,14,ASSERFGQGRYEQY
.,TRBV21-1,9,ASSERTEAF
.,TRBV19,13,ASSITLGSLSPLH
.,TRBV6-1,12,ASSEPTLPGELF